Below are 27 T cell receptor beta chains sequenced from a single sample in a study of blood T cell repertoires in COVID-19. This table comes from immunoSEQ multiplex PCR, and its TCRdb copy is limited to in-frame clones, with some not included. The table has approximately 350,000 clones, roughly 90% seen once; the top ten hold approximately 3%. Sequencing was carried out using peripheral blood. The receptors here all came from a woman aged 25-40 years with COVID-19, enrolled during active disease.

V is TRBV10-3 and J is TRBJ1-2, with 12 positions matching TRBD1. Trimming removed 4 bases from V and 7 bases from J; junction bases left unmatched: 4. CDR1 is ENHRY, CDR2 SYGVKD, per germline. The CDR3 covers 14 residues. The CDR3 reads CAISAGTGGSGYTF. As DNA, the CDR3 is TGTGCCATCAGTGCCGGGACAGGGGGCTCTGGCTACACCTTC.

The J gene is TRBJ2-7, the V gene TRBV2; maybe TRBD2 (6 bases). The CDR3 length is 13 residues. The V gene's germline CDR1 is SNHLY and CDR2 FYNNEI. Trimming removed 7 bases at V and 3 bases at J, with 13 bases between. This chain's CDR3 is CASTAGQGYEQYF. For the CDR3, the DNA is TGTGCCAGCACGGCGGGGCAAGGCTACGAGCAGTACTTC.

The genes are TRBV5-6 and TRBJ2-5; tentative D call: TRBD1 (5 bases). CDR1 and CDR2 (germline): SGHDT, YYEEEE. The CDR3 length is 14 residues. V dropped 0 bases and J dropped 3 bases, with 9 bases sitting between them. The CDR3 protein is CASSLVPREETQYF. The CDR3 region has the DNA TGTGCCAGCAGCTTGGTCCCCAGGGAAGAGACCCAGTACTTC.

The rearrangement joins TRBV7-2 to TRBJ2-5, with TRBD2 as a possible D gene (6 bases). Trimming stripped 3 bases from V and 10 bases from J, with 18 bases between. From germline, CDR1 is SGHTA and CDR2 FQGNSA. This CDR3 is built from 14 residues. CDR3 DNA: TGTGCCAGCAGCTTGGGCAGGGTCACGGGAGACCAGTACTTC. Translation: CASSLGRVTGDQYF.

The genes are TRBV28 and TRBJ2-3; 9 bases fit TRBD1. With 5 bases clipped from V and 1 base from J, the junction kept 7 bases outside the gene matches. CDR3 length: 16 amino acids. Germline assignment: CDR1 MDHEN and CDR2 SYDVKM. CDR3 region: CASSTPRDRGTDTQYF. The CDR3, as DNA: TGTGCCAGCAGTACTCCCCGGGACAGGGGCACAGATACGCAGTATTTT.

The DNA of the CDR3 is TGTGCCAGCAGTCCTGGGACTTACTACGAGCAGTACGTC. Its translation: CASSPGTYYEQYV. This chain connects TRBV6-6 to TRBJ2-7; D is possibly TRBD2 (6 bases). Germline V lookup: CDR1 MNHNY, CDR2 SVGAGI (reference sequence). The CDR3 spans 13 residues. The V end was cut by 5 bases, the J end by 3 bases, with 11 bases between.

This clone is a singleton in its sample. The gene calls are TRBV27 and TRBJ2-1; TRBD2 is a possible D gene (5 bases). This CDR3 has 15 amino acids. Per the germline V gene, CDR1 is MNHEY and CDR2 is SMNVEV (reference sequence). V was trimmed by 2 bases and J by 3 bases, leaving 11 bases between them. This CDR3 is CASSLQVGNYNEQFF. The CDR3, as DNA: TGTGCCAGCAGTTTACAGGTCGGGAACTACAATGAGCAGTTCTTC.

The chain combines TRBV5-1 with TRBJ1-6; D is undetermined. CDR1 SGHRS and CDR2 YFSETQ come from the germline V gene. Trimming removed 4 bases at V and 5 bases at J, with 22 bases between. The CDR3 is made up of 18 amino acids. The CDR3 nucleotides are TGCGCCAGCAGCCCGGCAGGCGGGCCCCGACGAAATAATTCACCCCTCCACTTT. Protein product: CASSPAGGPRRNNSPLHF. Full variable domain (outside the CDR3, taken from reference TRBV5-1 and TRBJ1-6): KAGVTQTPRYLIKTRGQQVTLSCSPISGHRSVSWYQQTPGQGLQFLFEYFSETQRNKGNFPGRFSGRQFSNSRSEMNVSTLELGDSALYLCASSPAGGPRRNNSPLHFGNGTRLTVT.

The chain has TRBV11-3 and TRBJ2-1, with 7 bases matching TRBD2. With 4 bases clipped from V and 1 base from J, the junction kept 4 bases outside the gene matches. Germline V CDR1 and CDR2: SGHNT, YENEEA. The CDR3 is 15 residues long. Written as DNA, the CDR3 is TGTGCCAGCAGCTCCGGGACTACATCCTACAATGAGCAGTTCTTC. Amino acids: CASSSGTTSYNEQFF.

The chain is built from TRBV12-3 or TRBV12-4 and TRBJ1-2, with 7 bases lining up with TRBD1. With 6 bases clipped from V and 2 bases from J, the junction kept 3 bases outside the gene matches. This CDR3 region has 13 residues. The CDR3 reads CASSVQGNYGYTF. The CDR3 DNA follows: TGTGCCAGCAGCGTACAGGGGAACTATGGCTACACCTTC.

The CDR3 loop reads CASSGAGFRASYEQYF. In nucleotides, the CDR3 is TGTGCCAGCAGTGGGGCGGGGTTCAGGGCCTCCTACGAGCAGTACTTC. This chain uses TRBV28 with TRBJ2-7; D possibly corresponds to TRBD2 (6 bases). This CDR3 has 16 amino acids. Trimming removed 5 bases at V and 0 bases at J, with 17 bases between. Germline assignment: CDR1 MDHEN and CDR2 SYDVKM. Full variable domain (missing parts from reference TRBV28 and TRBJ2-7): DVKVTQSSRYLVKRTGEKVFLECVQDMDHENMFWYRQDPGLGLRLIYFSYDVKMKEKGDIPEGYSVSREKKERFSLILESASTNQTSMYLCASSGAGFRASYEQYFGPGTRLTVT.

The genes are TRBV9 and TRBJ2-5; 13 positions agree with TRBD2. The CDR3 length is 16 residues. V gave up 4 bases and J gave up 5 bases; unmatched junction bases: 8. The germline V gene has CDR1 SGDLS and CDR2 YYNGEE. The CDR3 spells CASSPRTSGSRETQYF. In DNA, the CDR3 is TGTGCCAGCAGCCCCCGGACTAGCGGGAGTCGGGAGACCCAGTACTTC.

This chain uses TRBV3-1 (or the pseudogene TRBV3-2) with TRBJ2-1; 7 bases align to TRBD2. This CDR3 has 13 residues. Germline loops: CDR1 LGHDT, CDR2 YNNKEL (reference sequence). J gave up 9 bases and V 1 base, and 3 bases lay outside the gene matches. In nucleotides, the CDR3 is TGTGCCAGCAGCCAAGCCTCTAGCGGTGAGCAGTTCTTC. Residues: CASSQASSGEQFF.

The table lists this clone with a count of one. The J gene is TRBJ1-1, the V gene TRBV7-2; unclear D gene. The CDR3 totals 14 residues. The V gene lost 1 base and the J gene lost 4 bases, with 10 bases spanning the gap. Per the germline V gene, CDR1 is SGHTA and CDR2 is FQGNSA. CDR3 in amino acids: CASSLDSSATEAFF. CDR3 bases: TGTGCCAGCAGCTTAGACAGTAGCGCCACTGAAGCTTTCTTT.

The chain is built from TRBV19 and TRBJ1-6; TRBD1 might be the D (5 bases). The CDR3 has 15 amino acids. V was shortened by 5 bases and J by 1 base, with 9 bases between the two germline ends. CDR1 and CDR2 (germline): LNHDA, SQIVND (reference sequence). This CDR3 is CASSDQGSYNSPLHF. For the CDR3, the DNA is TGTGCCAGTAGTGACCAGGGATCCTATAATTCACCCCTCCACTTT. Complete variable domain (other parts from reference TRBV19 and TRBJ1-6): DGGITQSPKYLFRKEGQNVTLSCEQNLNHDAMYWYRQDPGQGLRLIYYSQIVNDFQKGDIAEGYSVSREKKESFPLTVTSAQKNPTAFYLCASSDQGSYNSPLHFGNGTRLTVT.

The chain has TRBV4-3 and TRBJ2-3; TRBD2 aligns across 9 bases. The CDR3 runs 15 residues. Per germline, CDR1 LGHNA and CDR2 YSLEER. Germline trimming cut 0 bases from V and 6 bases from J; bases unmatched to any gene: 4. The CDR3 here is CASSQEGRGGDTQYF. The CDR3 nucleotides read TGCGCCAGCAGCCAAGAAGGGCGGGGGGGCGATACGCAGTATTTT.

The chain is built from TRBV10-3 and TRBJ2-3; 7 positions match TRBD1. The CDR3 totals 15 residues. Germline V gene lookup returns CDR1 ENHRY and CDR2 SYGVKD. V was clipped by 5 bases and J by 4 bases; unmatched bases: 9. The CDR3 here is CAISYRDSFSDTQYF. As DNA, the CDR3 is TGTGCCATCAGTTACCGGGACAGCTTCTCAGATACGCAGTATTTT.

The J gene is TRBJ2-7, the V gene TRBV14; possible D gene TRBD2, 5 bases. This CDR3 contains 13 residues. V shed 0 bases and J shed 4 bases, with 7 bases lying between them. CDR1 SGHDN and CDR2 FVKESK come from the germline V gene. CDR3 sequence: CASSQDGGYEQYF. The CDR3 region has the DNA TGTGCCAGCAGCCAAGATGGAGGATACGAGCAGTACTTC.

The chain is built from TRBV19 and TRBJ1-6; D is unresolved. Germline V CDR1 and CDR2: LNHDA, SQIVND (reference sequence). The CDR3 sequence is 13 residues long. V was trimmed by 0 bases and J by 8 bases, leaving 5 bases between them. The CDR3 DNA follows: TGTGCCAGTAGTATAGATCTCTATTCACCCCTCCACTTT. This gives the protein CASSIDLYSPLHF. The full variable domain, with the rest looked up from reference TRBV19 and TRBJ1-6, is DGGITQSPKYLFRKEGQNVTLSCEQNLNHDAMYWYRQDPGQGLRLIYYSQIVNDFQKGDIAEGYSVSREKKESFPLTVTSAQKNPTAFYLCASSIDLYSPLHFGNGTRLTVT.

The chain recombines TRBV19 with TRBJ1-6; D not certain. From germline, CDR1 is LNHDA and CDR2 SQIVND (reference sequence). V shed 0 bases and J shed 9 bases, with 15 bases lying between them. The CDR3 is 16 amino acids. CDR3 sequence: CASSIDSQLKSSPLHF. In nucleotides, the CDR3 is TGTGCCAGTAGTATAGATTCACAGTTGAAATCTTCACCCCTCCACTTT.

The chain carries TRBV7-2 and TRBJ1-6, with TRBD1 as a possible D gene (6 bases). The CDR3 has 15 amino acids. V lost 3 bases, J lost 7 bases, and 13 bases lay in between. Germline values: CDR1 SGHTA, CDR2 FQGNSA. The CDR3, as DNA: TGTGCCAGCAGCTTTCGGCCAGGGGAGAATTCACCCCTCCACTTT. This codes for CASSFRPGENSPLHF.

V is TRBV7-2 and J is TRBJ1-5; 7 bases fit TRBD1. The CDR3 runs to 14 residues. After removal of 5 bases from V and 6 bases from J, the junction contained 7 bases not matched to a gene. Germline-derived CDR1 and CDR2 are SGHTA and FQGNSA. CDR3 in amino acids: CASSLDREGQPQHF. CDR3 sequence (DNA): TGTGCCAGCAGCCTAGACAGGGAAGGTCAGCCCCAGCATTTT.

The J gene is TRBJ1-1, the V gene TRBV2; D may be TRBD1 (5 bases). The germline CDR1 and CDR2 sequences are SNHLY and FYNNEI. The CDR3 has 12 residues. Trimming cost V 6 bases and J 11 bases, with 16 bases left between them. CDR3 coding DNA: TGTGCCAGCAGGGGGCATAATCCTCCGGCTTTCTTT. Protein product: CASRGHNPPAFF.

The chain employs TRBV6-4 and TRBJ1-1, with unresolved D. CDR1 is MRHNA and CDR2 is SNTAGT in the germline V gene. This CDR3 is 12 amino acids long. With 0 bases removed from V and 6 bases from J, the gap between germline ends came to 5 bases. The CDR3 region is CASSDSGAEAFF. The CDR3 bases are TGTGCCAGCAGTGACTCCGGGGCTGAAGCTTTCTTT.

For the CDR3, the DNA is TGCGCCAGCAGCCTAGACGGTAACCCCTACGAGCAGTACTTC. Its protein is CASSLDGNPYEQYF. V is TRBV4-1 and J is TRBJ2-7; D not certain. Germline CDR1 reads MGHRA; CDR2 reads YSYEKL. CDR3 length: 14 amino acids. Trimming removed 4 bases at V and 2 bases at J, with 12 bases between.

J is TRBJ1-4 and V is TRBV25-1; TRBD1 is a possible D gene (5 bases). This CDR3 region has 14 residues. The germline V gene encodes CDR1 MGHDK and CDR2 SYGVNS. V shed 3 bases and J shed 4 bases, with 9 bases lying between them. For the CDR3, the DNA is TGTGCCAGCAGTGACGTTAGGGGTAATGAAAAACTGTTTTTT. Translation gives CASSDVRGNEKLFF. The full variable domain, with the rest looked up from reference TRBV25-1 and TRBJ1-4, is EADIYQTPRYLVIGTGKKITLECSQTMGHDKMYWYQQDPGMELHLIHYSYGVNSTEKGDLSSESTVSRIRTEHFPLTLESARPSHTSQYLCASSDVRGNEKLFFGSGTQLSVL.

The chain is built from TRBV7-2 and TRBJ2-7, with 10 bases that match TRBD1. Trimming removed 8 bases from V and 7 bases from J; junction bases left unmatched: 11. CDR3 length: 14 amino acids. From germline, CDR1 is SGHTA and CDR2 FQGNSA. CDR3 bases: TGTGCCAGCGGCATCCGGGACAGGGGCAAGGAGCAGTACTTC. It codes for CASGIRDRGKEQYF.